What follows are 3 T cell receptor beta chains derived from one specimen sequenced in a study of blood T cell repertoires in COVID-19. This table comes from immunoSEQ multiplex PCR, and its TCRdb copy is limited to in-frame clones, with some not included. The repertoire holds 150,000 to 200,000 clones, with around 86% as singletons. The source material was peripheral blood. Receptors were obtained from a man in his late teens or twenties with acute or convalescent COVID-19.

The chain links TRBV7-9 to TRBJ1-5; 10 bases agree with TRBD1. This CDR3 has 15 residues. The germline V gene encodes CDR1 SEHNR and CDR2 FQNEAQ (reference sequence). V shed 5 bases and J 5 bases; nucleotides not matched to a gene: 6. The CDR3 loop reads CASSPPGTGDQPQHF. CDR3 DNA sequence: TGTGCCAGCAGCCCTCCCGGGACAGGGGATCAGCCCCAGCATTTT.

This chain links TRBV15 with TRBJ1-4, with 11 bases matching TRBD1. Trimming took 4 bases from V and 10 from J; bases not matched to a gene: 8. The CDR3 consists of 15 residues. Germline V gene lookup returns CDR1 LNHNV and CDR2 YYDKDF (reference sequence). The CDR3 bases are TGTGCCACCAGCAAGTCCTCGGGGACAGGGGGAAAACTGTTTTTT. Its protein product is CATSKSSGTGGKLFF. Looking up the rest from reference TRBV15 and TRBJ1-4 gives the full variable domain: DAMVIQNPRYQVTQFGKPVTLSCSQTLNHNVMYWYQQKSSQAPKLLFHYYDKDFNNEADTPDNFQSRRPNTSFCFLDIRSPGLGDTAMYLCATSKSSGTGGKLFFGSGTQLSVL.

V and J are TRBV5-1 and TRBJ1-1; perhaps TRBD1 as D (6 bases). This CDR3 contains 13 residues. Germline V lookup: CDR1 SGHRS, CDR2 YFSETQ. The V end was cut by 2 bases, the J end by 5 bases, with 10 bases between. The CDR3: CASSFRGETEAFF. The CDR3 nucleotides read TGCGCCAGCAGCTTCAGGGGTGAGACTGAAGCTTTCTTT.